These 8 T cell receptor beta chains share one sample of origin, sequenced in a study of blood T cell repertoires in COVID-19. TCRdb keeps only in-frame clones here, not all; method: immunoSEQ multiplex PCR. The table includes 60,000 or so clones, around 89% detected once. The sample was peripheral blood. Every receptor here comes from a human donor with active COVID-19. The donor label of this sample is uncertain.

The rearrangement uses TRBV2 and TRBJ1-4, with 8 bases fitting TRBD1. V was clipped by 11 bases and J by 8 bases; unmatched bases: 4. Germline V lookup: CDR1 SNHLY, CDR2 FYNNEI. The CDR3 consists of 11 residues. The CDR3 DNA is TGTGCCGTCAGGGGGCGGGAAAAACTGTTTTTT. This codes for CAVRGREKLFF. The full variable domain, in which reference TRBV2 and TRBJ1-4 provide the parts outside the CDR3, is EPEVTQTPSHQVTQMGQEVILRCVPISNHLYFYWYRQILGQKVEFLVSFYNNEISEKSEIFDDQFSVERPDGSNFTLKIRSTKLEDSAMYFCAVRGREKLFFGSGTQLSVL.

The gene calls are TRBV5-6 and TRBJ2-7, with TRBD2 as a possible D gene (6 bases). Germline assignment: CDR1 SGHDT and CDR2 YYEEEE. V dropped 0 bases and J dropped 10 bases, with 17 bases sitting between them. CDR3 length: 14 amino acids. CDR3 nucleotide sequence: TGTGCCAGCAGCTTGGGGACACCCGGTAGCGGACAGTACTTC. This encodes CASSLGTPGSGQYF. The full variable domain, with the rest looked up from reference TRBV5-6 and TRBJ2-7, is DAGVTQSPTHLIKTRGQQVTLRCSPKSGHDTVSWYQQALGQGPQFIFQYYEEEERQRGNFPDRFSGHQFPNYSSELNVNALLLGDSALYLCASSLGTPGSGQYFGPGTRLTVT.

This clone was recorded once. This chain connects TRBV5-8 to TRBJ2-7, with 10 positions matching TRBD1. Losses at the gene ends were 2 bases for V and 2 bases for J; bases not matched to a gene: 4. The CDR3 runs to 15 residues. CDR1 and CDR2 from the germline V gene are SGHTS and YDEGEE. The CDR3 sequence: CASSLGDRGPYEQYF. The CDR3 DNA reads as TGTGCCAGCAGCTTAGGGGACAGGGGCCCCTACGAGCAGTACTTC.

The J gene is TRBJ2-7, the V gene TRBV10-3; perhaps TRBD2 as D (5 bases). V was clipped by 2 bases and J by 6 bases, with 20 bases between them. CDR1 ENHRY and CDR2 SYGVKD come from the germline V gene. CDR3 length equals 16 residues. CDR3 loop: CAISEEGLARAIEQYF. The CDR3, as DNA: TGTGCCATCAGTGAGGAGGGTTTAGCCCGGGCGATCGAGCAGTACTTC.

The V and J genes are TRBV6-2 or TRBV6-3 and TRBJ2-1; TRBD1 matches 11 bases. This CDR3 is built from 16 residues. Germline values: CDR1 MNHEY, CDR2 SVGEGT. The J segment lost 8 bases and the V segment lost 2 bases, leaving 8 bases of the junction unmatched. Here the CDR3 DNA reads TGTGCCAGCAGTTACAACCGGGACAGGGGGGACTATGAGCAGTTCTTC. Amino acids: CASSYNRDRGDYEQFF.

This clone was seen a handful of times. The chain links TRBV6-4 to TRBJ2-3; 10 bases are a match to TRBD2. This CDR3 spans 15 amino acids. Germline CDR1 reads MRHNA; CDR2 reads SNTAGT. V lost 4 bases and J lost 1; bases outside the gene matches: 2. In DNA, the CDR3 is TGTGCCAGCAGTGGGCTAGCGGGAGGCACAGATACGCAGTATTTT. This sequence encodes CASSGLAGGTDTQYF.

The chain uses TRBV3-1 (or the pseudogene TRBV3-2) and TRBJ2-4; 10 bases are a match to TRBD1. Germline values: CDR1 LGHDT, CDR2 YNNKEL (reference sequence). V shed 0 bases and J 0 bases; nucleotides not matched to a gene: 11. This CDR3 is built from 20 residues. In DNA, the CDR3 is TGTGCCAGCAGCCAAGATCCGGGAGACAGGGGGCACCTAGCCAAAAACATTCAGTACTTC. Amino acids: CASSQDPGDRGHLAKNIQYF.

The chain carries TRBV19 and TRBJ1-1; D ambiguous. V was clipped by 7 bases and J by 1 base, with 10 bases between them. The CDR3 totals 13 residues. Germline V lookup: CDR1 LNHDA, CDR2 SQIVND (reference sequence). For the CDR3, the DNA is TGTGCCAGTACCCCGTCCGGGAACACTGAAGCTTTCTTT. Protein sequence: CASTPSGNTEAFF.